The 19 T cell receptor beta chains in this list originate from one sample, sequenced in a study of T cell changes during pregnancy in multiple sclerosis. Assay: immunoSEQ multiplex PCR; the TCRdb copy retains only in-frame clones and omits some. This sample has about 100,000 clones, with about 94% found just once. The sequenced sample was peripheral blood, obtained before pregnancy. The receptors shown here come from a female donor with multiple sclerosis, enrolled in a pregnancy study.

This sequence joins TRBV27 and TRBJ2-7, with D possibly matching TRBD1 (6 bases). The germline V and J ends were trimmed by 5 bases and 2 bases, with 16 bases remaining between them. The CDR3 consists of 15 residues. In germline, CDR1 is MNHEY, CDR2 SMNVEV (reference sequence). DNA for the CDR3: TGTGCCAGCAGTCTAGTCGGACAGACCGCCTACGAGCAGTACTTC. It encodes CASSLVGQTAYEQYF.

The chain links TRBV7-2 to TRBJ2-2, with 7 bases that match TRBD2. The germline V gene encodes CDR1 SGHTA and CDR2 FQGNSA. This CDR3 region has 14 residues. With V trimmed by 7 bases and J by 4 bases, 6 bases remained unmatched. The CDR3 loop is CASIPGGPTGELFF. The CDR3 DNA is TGTGCCAGCATCCCGGGAGGACCCACCGGGGAGCTGTTTTTT.

This chain connects TRBV9 to TRBJ2-7, with D maybe TRBD2 (5 bases). CDR1 and CDR2 (germline): SGDLS, YYNGEE. The V gene lost 3 bases and the J gene lost 3 bases, with 13 bases spanning the gap. This CDR3 has 14 amino acids. The CDR3 region is CASSGVAGRYEQYF. The CDR3 DNA reads TGTGCCAGCAGCGGGGTCGCGGGTCGCTACGAGCAGTACTTC.

V usage is TRBV2 and J usage is TRBJ2-1, with D maybe TRBD2 (5 bases). Trimming took 8 bases from V and 8 from J, leaving 10 bases between them. CDR1 and CDR2 from the germline V gene are SNHLY and FYNNEI. This CDR3 has 11 residues. In nucleotides, the CDR3 is TGTGCCAGCCAACTAGGGCATGAGCAGTTCTTC. As protein: CASQLGHEQFF.

This chain connects TRBV27 to TRBJ2-7, with D tentatively TRBD1 (5 bases). The CDR3 spans 14 residues. Germline loops: CDR1 MNHEY, CDR2 SMNVEV (reference sequence). V lost 0 bases and J lost 6, with 12 bases in between. CDR3 bases: TGTGCCAGCAGTTTATCGGGGCAGGGCCGCGAGCAGTACTTC. Its protein is CASSLSGQGREQYF.

This clone was found once. This chain joins TRBV6-5 and TRBJ1-2; 7 bases agree with TRBD1. Germline CDR1 MNHEY, CDR2 SVGAGI. The CDR3 contains 13 residues. Germline trimming cut 6 bases from V and 4 bases from J; bases unmatched to any gene: 5. CDR3 loop: CASRRGQFYGYTF. The CDR3 coding sequence is TGTGCCAGCAGGAGGGGACAGTTCTATGGCTACACCTTC.

This clone was counted at least ten times. CDR3 residues: CASRPPGAPPDEQYF. The CDR3 bases are TGTGCCAGCCGTCCTCCGGGAGCACCCCCCGACGAGCAGTACTTC. The rearrangement links TRBV28 to TRBJ2-7; possibly TRBD2 for D (6 bases). This CDR3 has 15 residues. V gave up 8 bases and J gave up 5 bases, with 22 bases separating them. CDR1 and CDR2 (germline): MDHEN, SYDVKM.

This sequence joins TRBV5-4 and TRBJ1-1; D uncertain. The CDR3 totals 14 residues. Per the germline V gene, CDR1 is SGHNT and CDR2 is YYREEE (reference sequence). The V end was cut by 1 base, the J end by 8 bases, with 15 bases between. CDR3 nucleotide sequence: TGTGCCAGCAGCTTGACGTCAGGTAACTCCGAAGCTTTCTTT. The encoded protein is CASSLTSGNSEAFF.

This clone has more than one count but fewer than ten. V is TRBV7-9 and J is TRBJ1-4, with D maybe TRBD1 (6 bases). V was cut by 3 bases and J by 5 bases, with 10 bases left in between. Germline V CDR1 and CDR2: SEHNR, FQNEAQ (reference sequence). There are 14 residues in the CDR3. As DNA, the CDR3 is TGTGCCAGCAGCTTTCGCCAGGGGAATGAAAAACTGTTTTTT. This sequence encodes CASSFRQGNEKLFF.

The chain employs TRBV19 and TRBJ1-2; D remains unclear. The CDR3 length is 14 residues. CDR1 and CDR2 from the germline V gene are LNHDA and SQIVND (reference sequence). Trimming shortened V by 3 bases and J by 3 bases, and 11 bases separated the two germline ends. The CDR3 sequence is CASSMRGHDYGYTF. CDR3 bases: TGTGCCAGTAGTATGCGGGGTCACGACTATGGCTACACCTTC.

This CDR3 reads CASSYTGGNQPQHF. The DNA for the CDR3 is TGTGCCAGCAGTTACACAGGGGGCAATCAGCCCCAGCATTTT. The rearrangement joins TRBV6-5 to TRBJ1-5, with TRBD1 matching over 7 bases. The CDR3 loop spans 14 amino acids. The V and J ends lost 2 bases and 2 bases, in that order; junction bases with no gene match: 0. The germline V gene has CDR1 MNHEY and CDR2 SVGAGI.

CDR3 bases: TGCAGTGCTGCGGGTCGATATACGCAGTATTTT. Protein sequence: CSAAGRYTQYF. V and J are TRBV20-1 and TRBJ2-3; TRBD2 is a possible D gene (5 bases). The V end was cut by 5 bases, the J end by 7 bases, with 10 bases between. Germline V lookup: CDR1 DFQATT, CDR2 SNEGSKA (reference sequence). The CDR3 is made up of 11 amino acids.

The chain carries TRBV21-1 and TRBJ1-5; the table assigns TRBD1, which was not confirmed against the DNA. TRBV21-1 represents a pseudogene. CDR3 length: 18 residues. The CDR3 bases are TGTGCCAGCAGCAAAGGATTCCGGGACAGGGGATGGGAGCAGCCCCAGCATTTT. Protein sequence: CASSKGFRDRGWEQPQHF.

The rearrangement links TRBV28 to TRBJ2-5, with TRBD2 matching over 11 bases. Germline V CDR1 and CDR2: MDHEN, SYDVKM. V shed 2 bases, J shed 0 bases, and the junction held 17 bases outside the gene matches. The CDR3 is made up of 21 amino acids. CDR3 nucleotides: TGTGCCAGCAGTTTAATATCTAATAGGATCGGACTAGCGGGTTACCAAGAGACCCAGTACTTC. It translates to CASSLISNRIGLAGYQETQYF.

The J gene is TRBJ1-1, the V gene TRBV10-3; possible D gene TRBD1, 6 bases. Germline values: CDR1 ENHRY, CDR2 SYGVKD. The CDR3 runs to 14 residues. Trimming removed 6 bases from V and 5 bases from J, with 16 bases in between. DNA for the CDR3: TGTGCCATCAGATCCTCGGGGGGGCGAACTGAAGCTTTCTTT. As protein: CAIRSSGGRTEAFF.

The rearrangement joins TRBV5-1 to TRBJ2-3; D possibly corresponds to TRBD2 (6 bases). V was trimmed by 5 bases and J by 2 bases, leaving 18 bases between them. Germline V gene sequence: CDR1 SGHRS, CDR2 YFSETQ. The CDR3 runs 16 residues. The CDR3, as DNA: TGCGCCAGCAGGGACGGGACTTTTTTTTCCACAGATACGCAGTATTTT. Residues: CASRDGTFFSTDTQYF.

The rearrangement links TRBV6-5 to TRBJ1-5, with D maybe TRBD1 (5 bases). V was clipped by 2 bases and J by 7 bases, with 9 bases between them. Germline values: CDR1 MNHEY, CDR2 SVGAGI. CDR3 length: 13 residues. CDR3 in DNA: TGTGCCAGCAGTTACGGGGGAGGGCAGCCCCAGCATTTT. It codes for CASSYGGGQPQHF.

The gene calls are TRBV15 and TRBJ1-1, with D maybe TRBD1 (6 bases). The CDR3 is 16 amino acids. Germline lookup yields CDR1 LNHNV and CDR2 YYDKDF (reference sequence). V lost 1 base and J 2 bases, leaving 14 bases between the germline ends. The CDR3 DNA follows: TGTGCCACCAGCAGAGGGGAGGGGGTCCTCAACACTGAAGCTTTCTTT. Its translation: CATSRGEGVLNTEAFF.

This chain connects TRBV7-9 to TRBJ2-7, with 7 bases matching TRBD2. The germline gives CDR1 SEHNR, CDR2 FQNEAQ (reference sequence). After removal of 5 bases from V and 3 bases from J, the junction contained 10 bases not matched to a gene. CDR3 size: 15 residues. CDR3 region: CASSQSAGEFYEQYF. The CDR3 nucleotides are TGTGCCAGCAGCCAATCGGCGGGAGAGTTCTACGAGCAGTACTTC.